This TCR beta chain appears in the sequencing data of a study of cytomegalovirus exposure and HLA in healthy donors. Notes on the study in general: Association of a missense DCLRE1C variant with TCR beta V- and J-gene trimming was reported in a later analysis. Sequencing had likely introduced a cluster of highly shared sequence variants as an artifact.

A multiplex PCR was run with 60 Vbeta primers and 13 Jbeta primers. Measured with immunoSEQ multiplex PCR; TCRdb has only the in-frame clones, and not every one. The sample has approximately 140,000 clones, about 79% seen once. The donors (healthy individuals) were bone marrow donors. About this clone itself: Its antigen is unknown.

V shed 5 bases, J shed 3 bases, and the junction held 4 bases outside the gene matches. The CDR3 runs to 14 residues. Looked up from germline, CDR1 is SGHRS and CDR2 is YFSETQ. The sequenced sample consisted of PBMCs. The chain uses TRBV5-1 and TRBJ1-4, with 7 bases matching TRBD1. The receptor comes from a man aged 50-60 years in good health and CMV-seronegative. CDR3 loop: CASRKTGPNEKLFF. As DNA, the CDR3 is TGCGCCAGCAGGAAGACAGGGCCTAATGAAAAACTGTTTTTT.